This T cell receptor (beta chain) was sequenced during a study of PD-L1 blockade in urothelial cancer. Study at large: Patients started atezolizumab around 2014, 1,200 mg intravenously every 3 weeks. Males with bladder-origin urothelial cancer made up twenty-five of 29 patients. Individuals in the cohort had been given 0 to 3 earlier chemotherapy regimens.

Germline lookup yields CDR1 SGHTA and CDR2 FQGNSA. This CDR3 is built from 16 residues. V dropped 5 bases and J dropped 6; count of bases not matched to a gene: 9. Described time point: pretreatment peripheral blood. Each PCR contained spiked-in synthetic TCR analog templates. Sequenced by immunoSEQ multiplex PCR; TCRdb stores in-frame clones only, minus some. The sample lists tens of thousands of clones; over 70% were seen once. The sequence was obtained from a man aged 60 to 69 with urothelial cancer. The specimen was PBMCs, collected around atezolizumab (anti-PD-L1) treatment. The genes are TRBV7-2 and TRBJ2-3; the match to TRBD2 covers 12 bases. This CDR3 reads CASSPGLAGFGDTQYF. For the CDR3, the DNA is TGTGCCAGCAGCCCTGGACTAGCGGGATTCGGTGATACGCAGTATTTT.